These T cell receptor beta chains were read from a single sample in a study of T cell repertoires in cytomegalovirus infection. These receptors have no known antigen. MiXCR, run by TCRdb on the reads, gives a single entry per CDR3 protein. The sample lists about a million distinct CDR3 sequences; roughly 30% were seen once. The sample was cultured CD8+ T cells from PBMCs, taken from culture after CMV antigen stimulation. Source of these receptors: a human donor in good health (CMV status not recorded). Some clones in this sample may be carry-over from other donors' samples. CDR3s include the opening cysteine and the closing phenylalanine or tryptophan. The D gene is left open where the match is weak. Not all rows give a size; the values are once, few, many and, for expanded clones, a class.

D gene,V gene,J gene,clone size,CDR3 DNA,CDR3 protein
TRBD2,TRBV27,TRBJ2-1,NA,TGTGCCAGCAGCTATCCTAGCGGGGGCTCCTACAATGAGCAGTTCTTC,CASSYPSGGSYNEQFF
NA,TRBV4-3,TRBJ2-1,few,TGCGCCAGCAGCCAGGCCCTTGGCGCGGGGGCTTTGGATGAGCAGTTCTTC,CASSQALGAGALDEQFF
NA,TRBV7-9,TRBJ2-1,NA,TGTGCCAGCACCCCGGACACCCCTTACAATGAGCAGTTCTTC,CASTPDTPYNEQFF
NA,TRBV20-1,TRBJ1-2,NA,TGCAGTGCTAGAGATAACTATGGCTACACCTTC,CSARDNYGYTF
TRBD2,TRBV29-1,TRBJ2-1,NA,TGCAGCGTAGATGGGACTAGGGGTTCCTACAATGAGCAGTTCTTC,CSVDGTRGSYNEQFF
NA,TRBV24-1,TRBJ2-7,NA,TGTGCCACCAGTGCGACGCCGACATTAAGCTCCTACGAGCAGTACTTC,CATSATPTLSSYEQYF
NA,TRBV2,TRBJ2-1,once,TGTGCCAGCAGCGTCAGCGAGCAGTTCTTC,CASSVSEQFF
NA,TRBV7-6,TRBJ2-5,NA,TGTGCCAGTGGTTCGGGGATTCACCAGGTTGGGACCCAGTACTTC,CASGSGIHQVGTQYF
TRBD1,TRBV6-2/TRBV6-3,TRBJ2-1,few,TGTGCCAGCAGTTTAACCGGGACAGGGGGCATGGATGAGCAGTTCTTC,CASSLTGTGGMDEQFF
TRBD1,TRBV7-8,TRBJ1-1,NA,TGTGCCAGCAGCTACTCATGGGACAGGGAGTACACTGAAGCTTTCTTT,CASSYSWDREYTEAFF
TRBD1,TRBV13,TRBJ2-7,NA,TGTGCCAGCAGCTACAGGACAGGGGGTATCTACGAGCAGTACTTC,CASSYRTGGIYEQYF
NA,TRBV5-5,TRBJ1-2,many,TGTGCCAGCAGCTGGCCAGGAGACTATGGGGGCTACACCTTC,CASSWPGDYGGYTF
NA,TRBV7-9,TRBJ1-2,NA,TGTGCCAGCAGCATACCCATCCGGGGAGAGTCCTTTAACTATGGCTACACCTTC,CASSIPIRGESFNYGYTF
NA,TRBV6-5,TRBJ2-2,few,TGTGCCAGCAGTTACCACGGGGGCACAAACACCGGGGAGCTGTTTTTT,CASSYHGGTNTGELFF
NA,TRBV6-1,TRBJ2-7,NA,TGTGCCAGCCGTGGCGGGGACCGCGACTTCTACGAGCAGTACTTC,CASRGGDRDFYEQYF
NA,TRBV11-2,TRBJ1-6,NA,TGTGCCAGCAGTGAATCCGTGGGTAATTCACCCCTCCACTTT,CASSESVGNSPLHF
NA,TRBV12-3/TRBV12-4,TRBJ1-1,few,TGTGCCAGCACCTTACAGGGATTTGAAGCTTTCTTT,CASTLQGFEAFF
NA,TRBV13,TRBJ2-3,NA,TGTGCCAGCAGCGAAAACGGTGGTCTGAGCACAGATACGCAGTATTTT,CASSENGGLSTDTQYF
NA,TRBV6-6,TRBJ1-1,few,TGTGCCAGCACAAGGACAGCTATGAACACTGAAGCTTTCTTT,CASTRTAMNTEAFF
NA,TRBV7-6,TRBJ2-7,NA,TGTGCCAGCAGCCTCCTTACTAGGACCGAGCAGTACTTC,CASSLLTRTEQYF
NA,TRBV19,TRBJ2-5,NA,TGTGCCAGTAGTCCGTGGGAAACAGACTTGCTCCAAGAGACCCAGTACTTC,CASSPWETDLLQETQYF
NA,TRBV28,TRBJ1-1,few,TGTGCCAGCAGACCCGGCGGGAACACTGAAGCTTTCTTT,CASRPGGNTEAFF
TRBD1,TRBV7-6,TRBJ1-2,NA,TGTGCCAACAGCGGACAGGGACCGGAATATGGCTACACCTTC,CANSGQGPEYGYTF
NA,TRBV7-8,TRBJ2-1,many,TGTGCCAGCAGCCCACCTATAGGCAATGAGCAGTTCTTC,CASSPPIGNEQFF
NA,TRBV4-3,TRBJ2-3,NA,TGCGCCAGCAGCCAATGGTCTAGCGAGGATAACACAGATACGCAGTATTTT,CASSQWSSEDNTDTQYF
NA,TRBV27,TRBJ2-1,few,TGTGCCAGCAGCTCTTCCGGGGACAATGAGCAGTTCTTC,CASSSSGDNEQFF
TRBD1,TRBV27,TRBJ1-2,NA,TGTGCCAGCAGTTTCGAGGGGGCTGACTACACCTTC,CASSFEGADYTF
NA,TRBV6-6,TRBJ1-2,NA,TGTGCCAGCAGTTACTCGATCGGGGCGGCAGTAGGCTACACCTTC,CASSYSIGAAVGYTF
NA,TRBV6-5,TRBJ2-7,NA,TGTGCCAGCAGTTACACCGGGGACGGCTACGAGCAGTACTTC,CASSYTGDGYEQYF
TRBD1,TRBV9,TRBJ2-3,NA,TGTGCCAGCAGCTCCGGGACAGGGGGGCCAGCGGGTACGCAGTATTTT,CASSSGTGGPAGTQYF
NA,TRBV19,TRBJ2-2,NA,TGTGCCAGTAGTATAGACCTGGGCGCGGGGGAGCTGTTTTTT,CASSIDLGAGELFF
NA,TRBV15,TRBJ2-1,NA,TGTGCCACCAGCGAAGGGCGAGGGGCCTACAATGAGCAGTTCTTC,CATSEGRGAYNEQFF
NA,TRBV7-9,TRBJ1-2,NA,TGTGCCAGCAGAAATTCGGGACAACGATCTTTCTTCGGCTACACCTTC,CASRNSGQRSFFGYTF
TRBD2,TRBV12-3/TRBV12-4,TRBJ2-1,few,TGTGCCAGCAGTTTATGGCGAGCGGGGGGATTAAATGAGCAGTTCTTC,CASSLWRAGGLNEQFF
TRBD1,TRBV12-3/TRBV12-4,TRBJ2-1,NA,TGTGCCAGCAGTTTTACCGGGACAGACCACAATGAGCAGTTCTTC,CASSFTGTDHNEQFF
NA,TRBV28,TRBJ2-3,few,TGTGCCAGCAGTTTTGAGGCCTTGGGCACAGATACGCAGTATTTT,CASSFEALGTDTQYF
NA,TRBV29-1,TRBJ1-1,NA,TGCAGCGTTGAAAGCAGGGGTAGATATAACACTGAAGCTTTCTTT,CSVESRGRYNTEAFF
NA,TRBV5-4,TRBJ1-6,few,TGTGCCAGCAGCTTGTCTGGGCAGGGTTCACCCCTCCACTTT,CASSLSGQGSPLHF
NA,TRBV12-3/TRBV12-4,TRBJ1-2,few,TGTGCCCATCGGGCAGGAGCTAACTATGGCTACACCTTC,CAHRAGANYGYTF
TRBD1,TRBV7-6,TRBJ2-1,many,TGTGCCAGCAGCTTAAGGGGACAGGGGGCCTACAATGAGCAGTTCTTC,CASSLRGQGAYNEQFF
TRBD2,TRBV15,TRBJ2-1,many,TGTGCCACCAGCAGAGATTCTGGCGGGGGGTTCGATGAGCAGTTCTTC,CATSRDSGGGFDEQFF
TRBD1,TRBV4-3,TRBJ1-1,NA,TGCGCCAGCAGCCTTTTAGCCGGGACAGGGGGAGAGGGCATTGAAGCTTTCTTT,CASSLLAGTGGEGIEAFF
TRBD2,TRBV10-2,TRBJ2-2,NA,TGCGCCAGCAGAAGACTGAGCAGCGGGGGACCGAACACCGGGGAGCTGTTTTTT,CASRRLSSGGPNTGELFF
TRBD2,TRBV4-2,TRBJ2-1,NA,TGTGCCAGCAGCCAAGATTCGGGGACTAGAGGGATCTATGAGCAGTTCTTC,CASSQDSGTRGIYEQFF
NA,TRBV19,TRBJ2-1,few,TGTGCCAGTAGTTCAATCAGGGCGGATTCGGAGCAGTTCTTC,CASSSIRADSEQFF
TRBD2,TRBV6-5,TRBJ2-2,NA,TGTGCCAGCAGTTACACTAGCGGGGGCTACTACACCGGGGAGCTGTTTTTT,CASSYTSGGYYTGELFF
NA,TRBV7-9,TRBJ2-2,NA,TGTGCCAGCAGCTTAGTGGACAGCACCGGGGAGCTGTTTTTT,CASSLVDSTGELFF
NA,TRBV6-5,TRBJ2-1,NA,TGTGCCAGCAGACTAGTACCGGTCCGGACCTCGGGTGAGCAGTTCTTC,CASRLVPVRTSGEQFF
NA,TRBV11-2,TRBJ2-1,few,TGTGCCAGCAGCTTAGTGATGACTCTGAATGAGCAGTTCTTC,CASSLVMTLNEQFF
NA,TRBV2,TRBJ1-1,once,TGTGCCAGCAATATTAGGGAGAGGGCTTTCTTT,CASNIRERAFF
NA,TRBV6-5,TRBJ2-1,NA,TGTGCCAGCGGTTACTCTAACACCAATGAGCAGTTCTTC,CASGYSNTNEQFF
TRBD1,TRBV7-9,TRBJ2-3,NA,TGTGCCAGCAGCTTAGTACAGGGGTCAGATACGCAGTATTTT,CASSLVQGSDTQYF
TRBD2,TRBV7-9,TRBJ2-3,many,TGTGCCAGCAGCCTGCCTCAGCGGGGGGGCACAGATACGCAGTATTTT,CASSLPQRGGTDTQYF
NA,TRBV6-2/TRBV6-3,TRBJ2-1,NA,TGTGCCAGCAACCATGACCCGACCCATCTAAATGAGCAGTTCTTC,CASNHDPTHLNEQFF